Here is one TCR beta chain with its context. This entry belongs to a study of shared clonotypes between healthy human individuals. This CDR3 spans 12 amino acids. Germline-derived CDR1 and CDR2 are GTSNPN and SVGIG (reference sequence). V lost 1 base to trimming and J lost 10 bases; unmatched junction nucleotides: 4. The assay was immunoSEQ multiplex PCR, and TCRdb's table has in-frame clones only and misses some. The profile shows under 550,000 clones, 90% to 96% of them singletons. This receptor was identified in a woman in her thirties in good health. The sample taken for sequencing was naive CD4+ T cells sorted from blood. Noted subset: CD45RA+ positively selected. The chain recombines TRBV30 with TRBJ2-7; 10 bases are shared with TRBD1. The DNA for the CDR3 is TGTGCCTGGAGTGCAGGACAGGGGGACCAGTACTTC. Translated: CAWSAGQGDQYF.